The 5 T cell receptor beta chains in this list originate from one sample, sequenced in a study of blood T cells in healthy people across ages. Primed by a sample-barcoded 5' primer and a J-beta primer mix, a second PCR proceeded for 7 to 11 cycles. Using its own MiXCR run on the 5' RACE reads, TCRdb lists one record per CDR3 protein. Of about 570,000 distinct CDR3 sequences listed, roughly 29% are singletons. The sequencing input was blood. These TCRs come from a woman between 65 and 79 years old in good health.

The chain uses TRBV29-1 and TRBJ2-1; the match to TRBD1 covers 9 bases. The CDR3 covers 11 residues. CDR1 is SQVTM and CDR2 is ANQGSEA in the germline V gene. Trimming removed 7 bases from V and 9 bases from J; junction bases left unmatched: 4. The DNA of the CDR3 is TGCAGCGGGGACAGGGTGGGTGAGCAGTTCTTC. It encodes CSGDRVGEQFF.

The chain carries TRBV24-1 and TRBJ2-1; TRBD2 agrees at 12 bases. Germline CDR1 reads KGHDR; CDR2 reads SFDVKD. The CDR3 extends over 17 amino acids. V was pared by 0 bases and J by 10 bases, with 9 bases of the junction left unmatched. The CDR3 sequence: CATSDLPRLAGVNEQFF. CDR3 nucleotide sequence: TGTGCCACCAGTGATTTGCCCCGACTAGCGGGGGTAAACGAGCAGTTCTTC.

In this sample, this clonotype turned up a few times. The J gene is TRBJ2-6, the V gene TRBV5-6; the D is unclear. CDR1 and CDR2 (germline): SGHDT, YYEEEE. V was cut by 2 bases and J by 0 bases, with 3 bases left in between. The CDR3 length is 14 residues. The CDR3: CASSFPSGANVLTF. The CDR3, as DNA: TGTGCCAGCAGCTTCCCCTCTGGGGCCAACGTCCTGACTTTC.

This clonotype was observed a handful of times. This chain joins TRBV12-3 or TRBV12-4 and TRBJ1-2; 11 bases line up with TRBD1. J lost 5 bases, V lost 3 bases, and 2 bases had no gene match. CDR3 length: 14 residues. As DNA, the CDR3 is TGTGCCAGCAGTTTTGGGACAGGGGGGTATGGCTACACCTTC. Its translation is CASSFGTGGYGYTF.

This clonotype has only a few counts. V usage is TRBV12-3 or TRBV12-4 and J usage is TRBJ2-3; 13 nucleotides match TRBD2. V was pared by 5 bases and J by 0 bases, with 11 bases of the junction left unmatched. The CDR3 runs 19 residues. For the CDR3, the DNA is TGTGCCAGCAGTCCTCGCGGGGGGACTAGCGGGGTAAGCACAGATACGCAGTATTTT. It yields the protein CASSPRGGTSGVSTDTQYF.